This T cell receptor beta chain emerged from a study of CD8 T cells in Susac syndrome. Points from the study as a whole: As the study acknowledged, the number of individuals who were part of its TCR sequencing and HLA analysis was relatively small.

Random hexamers were used to reverse transcribe 0.5 to 1 ug of RNA. Each CDR3 protein is one row after TCRdb ran MiXCR on the immunoSEQ multiplex PCR reads. The sample shows over 95,000 distinct CDR3 sequences, around 92% of them seen only once. The germline V gene has CDR1 LNHDA and CDR2 SQIVND (reference sequence). The CDR3 consists of 18 residues. Trimming cost V 7 bases and J 5 bases; bases outside gene matches: 21. The table lists this clonotype with a count of one. Antigen unknown. The sequence derives from a human donor in good health. This rearrangement joins TRBV19 to TRBJ2-5, with 8 bases fitting TRBD2. The sample comprised CD8+ T cells from PBMCs. CDR3 sequence: CASMPRGSGTNPRETQYF. CDR3 DNA: TGTGCCAGTATGCCACGAGGTAGCGGGACAAATCCGAGGGAGACCCAGTACTTC. The full variable domain, rest sourced from reference TRBV19 and TRBJ2-5, is DGGITQSPKYLFRKEGQNVTLSCEQNLNHDAMYWYRQDPGQGLRLIYYSQIVNDFQKGDIAEGYSVSREKKESFPLTVTSAQKNPTAFYLCASMPRGSGTNPRETQYFGPGTRLLVL.